This TCR beta chain was sequenced for a study of blood T cell repertoires in COVID-19. Whole-study context: Sample material is recorded as cDNA or gDNA derived from T cells, B-cell-depleted T cells, or PBMCs.

The data were produced by immunoSEQ multiplex PCR, yet TCRdb's version contains in-frame clones alone and is incomplete. In the table there are more than 200,000 clones, 87% of which are singletons. Germline V gene sequence: CDR1 MDHEN, CDR2 SYDVKM. The ends lost 3 bases at V and 13 bases at J; junction bases unmatched: 7. The CDR3 length is 12 residues. The sample was PBMCs or T cells enriched from blood (not recorded which). The origin of this receptor is a man aged 30-40 years in a cohort exposed to, infected with or recovered from COVID-19 (not recorded which). The chain employs TRBV28 and TRBJ1-2, with 8 nucleotides matching TRBD1. The CDR3 region has the DNA TGTGCCAGCAGTTTCCGTCAGGGGGCAAGCACCTTC. Its protein product is CASSFRQGASTF.